The clone carrying this T cell receptor beta chain was picked up a small number of times. Its antigen remains unknown. TCRdb re-called the 5' RACE reads with MiXCR, one entry per CDR3 protein. The sample includes fewer than 350,000 distinct CDR3 sequences, more than 15% of them seen just once. The CDR3 totals 15 residues. With 0 bases clipped from V and 4 bases from J, the junction kept 7 bases outside the gene matches. Germline-derived CDR1 and CDR2 are SGHRS and YFSETQ. This specimen belongs to a study of T-cell memory formation after mild COVID-19. Study overall: The two donors had largely donor-specific TCR clusters. Study-wide findings and caveats: Cross-reactive memory appears to have joined, as suggested by some responding clones showing up in pre-infection memory. CD4+ contracting clones were mainly CM and EM; CD8+ ones, EMRA. The authors left the SARS-CoV-2 specificity of second-wave clones peaking on day 37 unconfirmed.

The source of this sequence is a man aged 18 to 35 who had mild COVID-19 (a few samples of this study predate the infection). Cell type and time point are not known. Source material: PBMCs or a T cell subset sorted from them (not recorded which). The chain couples TRBV5-1 to TRBJ2-7, with TRBD1 matching over 7 bases. CDR3 DNA: TGCGCCAGCAGCTTGGGGACAGGCGACCTATACGAGCAGTACGTC. It yields the protein CASSLGTGDLYEQYV.